The 27 T cell receptor beta chains in this list originate from one sample, sequenced in a study of blood T cell repertoires in COVID-19. Sequenced by immunoSEQ multiplex PCR; TCRdb stores in-frame clones only, minus some. The table shows around 200,000 clones, with around 86% occurring only once. Sequences were obtained from peripheral blood. The receptor source for this set is a man in his forties with acute or convalescent COVID-19.

The sample holds one count of this clone. This sequence joins TRBV11-1 and TRBJ2-7; D uncertain. The CDR3 runs 14 residues. Germline CDR1 reads SGHAT; CDR2 reads FQDESV (reference sequence). V was trimmed by 5 bases and J by 3 bases, leaving 14 bases between them. The CDR3 DNA follows: TGTGCCAGCAGCCCCAGGCGTACCATCTACGAGCAGTACTTC. Amino acids: CASSPRRTIYEQYF.

This clone was picked up a small number of times. The rearrangement links TRBV18 to TRBJ1-1; D unresolved. Trimming took off 2 bases at V and 3 bases at J, with 10 bases between the two ends. Germline assignment: CDR1 KGHSH and CDR2 LQKENI. The CDR3 consists of 14 residues. CDR3 protein: CASSPGRLDTEAFF. The CDR3 DNA is TGTGCCAGCTCACCAGGGAGGTTGGACACTGAAGCTTTCTTT.

The J gene is TRBJ2-1, the V gene TRBV15, with 14 positions matching TRBD2. CDR3 length equals 16 residues. Germline CDR1 and CDR2: LNHNV and YYDKDF (reference sequence). Trimming removed 2 bases from V and 10 bases from J; junction bases left unmatched: 7. Written as DNA, the CDR3 is TGTGCCACCAGCAGAAAAGGGACTAGCGGGGGTTGGGAGCAGTTCTTC. It codes for CATSRKGTSGGWEQFF.

V is TRBV7-9 and J is TRBJ1-5; 7 nucleotides align to TRBD1. J gave up 2 bases and V 5 bases, and 12 bases lay outside the gene matches. Germline CDR1 reads SEHNR; CDR2 reads FQNEAQ (reference sequence). This CDR3 comprises 17 residues. The CDR3 bases are TGTGCCAGCAGCGTCGCCTCTACAGGGGCGGGCAATCAGCCCCAGCATTTT. It yields the protein CASSVASTGAGNQPQHF.

This clone was seen a single time. The V call is TRBV5-1, the J call TRBJ2-7, with a weak D call TRBD2 (5 bases). The CDR3 sequence is 14 residues long. Trimming took 4 bases from V and 0 from J, leaving 11 bases between them. In germline, CDR1 is SGHRS, CDR2 YFSETQ. The CDR3 is CASSRTGSSYEQYF. The DNA for the CDR3 is TGCGCCAGCAGCCGGACGGGGAGCTCCTACGAGCAGTACTTC.

The chain combines TRBV5-1 with TRBJ1-2; 7 nucleotides align to TRBD1. The trim removed 4 bases at V and 5 bases at J, leaving 8 bases unmatched. This CDR3 region has 14 residues. Germline V gives CDR1 SGHRS, CDR2 YFSETQ. The CDR3 bases are TGCGCCAGCAGCCACGGGACAGAGCCTTATGGCTACACCTTC. Amino acid sequence: CASSHGTEPYGYTF.

CDR3 protein: CASSLAGQGKYEQYF. The CDR3 nucleotides are TGTGCCAGCAGCTTAGCGGGACAGGGGAAGTACGAGCAGTACTTC. The chain recombines TRBV7-8 with TRBJ2-7, with 10 bases identical to TRBD1. V was pared by 0 bases and J by 4 bases, with 3 bases of the junction left unmatched. This CDR3 spans 15 amino acids. Germline-derived CDR1 and CDR2 are SGHVS and FQNEAQ.

This chain connects TRBV5-6 to TRBJ2-7; D possibly corresponds to TRBD1 (6 bases). CDR1 SGHDT and CDR2 YYEEEE come from the germline V gene. Between the trimmed V and J ends, which lost 4 bases and 2 bases, there was a span of 10 bases. CDR3 length equals 13 residues. CDR3 sequence (DNA): TGTGCCAGCAGCAGCGACAGGACCTACGAGCAGTACTTC. The encoded protein is CASSSDRTYEQYF.

The rearrangement joins TRBV10-3 to TRBJ2-7; D is ambiguous. V was clipped by 4 bases and J by 1 base, with 11 bases between them. CDR3 length: 14 amino acids. Germline V gene lookup returns CDR1 ENHRY and CDR2 SYGVKD. Written as DNA, the CDR3 is TGTGCCATCAGTGGTCAGGTTTTATCCTACGAGCAGTACTTC. Protein: CAISGQVLSYEQYF.

The rearrangement uses TRBV6-5 and TRBJ2-5; 9 positions agree with TRBD1. The V gene's germline CDR1 is MNHEY and CDR2 SVGAGI. J gave up 1 base and V 10 bases, and 7 bases lay outside the gene matches. The CDR3 extends over 14 amino acids. The CDR3: CATGGQGRQETQYF. The CDR3 bases are TGTGCCACCGGTGGACAGGGGCGCCAAGAGACCCAGTACTTC.

The V gene is TRBV18, the J gene TRBJ1-1, with D unclear. This CDR3 is 14 amino acids long. Trimming took 4 bases from V and 3 from J, leaving 12 bases between them. Germline CDR1 is KGHSH and CDR2 is LQKENI. The CDR3 DNA is TGTGCCAGCTCACTCGACCGGGTGGACACTGAAGCTTTCTTT. Translating it yields CASSLDRVDTEAFF.

V and J are TRBV28 and TRBJ1-4; TRBD1 matches at 8 bases. Germline loops: CDR1 MDHEN, CDR2 SYDVKM. V lost 3 bases and J lost 4; bases outside the gene matches: 7. The CDR3 is 16 residues long. For the CDR3, the DNA is TGTGCCAGCAGTTTCCTGGGACAGGCCCTTAATGAAAAACTGTTTTTT. This sequence encodes CASSFLGQALNEKLFF.

The chain uses TRBV19 and TRBJ1-1, with D possibly matching TRBD1 (6 bases). V was cut by 5 bases and J by 2 bases, with 18 bases left in between. There are 16 residues in the CDR3. From germline, CDR1 is LNHDA and CDR2 SQIVND (reference sequence). CDR3 bases: TGTGCCAGTAGTTCACGCTCGACAGGACATAACACTGAAGCTTTCTTT. This encodes CASSSRSTGHNTEAFF.

This chain uses TRBV19 with TRBJ1-2; D is unclear. This CDR3 spans 14 amino acids. V shed 4 bases and J shed 4 bases, with 13 bases lying between them. Germline V gives CDR1 LNHDA, CDR2 SQIVND (reference sequence). The chain's CDR3 is CASSTSTGSYGYTF. CDR3 DNA: TGTGCCAGTAGTACCTCAACCGGGAGCTATGGCTACACCTTC.

The chain carries TRBV2 and TRBJ1-2; a possible D gene is TRBD1 (6 bases). The germline V and J ends were trimmed by 6 bases and 5 bases, with 10 bases remaining between them. Germline CDR1 reads SNHLY; CDR2 reads FYNNEI. The CDR3 length is 12 residues. The CDR3 sequence is CASRSTGYGYTF. The CDR3, as DNA: TGTGCCAGCAGGAGTACAGGGTATGGCTACACCTTC.

The chain couples TRBV7-3 to TRBJ2-5; 9 bases match TRBD2. The trim removed 5 bases at V and 1 base at J, leaving 5 bases unmatched. CDR3 length equals 15 residues. Germline lookup yields CDR1 SGHTA and CDR2 FQGTGA. The CDR3 here is CASSLGAGGQETQYF. The CDR3, as DNA: TGTGCCAGCAGCCTCGGAGCGGGGGGCCAAGAGACCCAGTACTTC.

The genes are TRBV30 and TRBJ2-7; D possibly corresponds to TRBD2 (6 bases). The V gene lost 0 bases and the J gene lost 1 base, with 10 bases spanning the gap. This CDR3 contains 14 residues. Germline assignment: CDR1 GTSNPN and CDR2 SVGIG (reference sequence). The CDR3 spells CAWSVPGDSYEQYF. The CDR3, as DNA: TGTGCCTGGAGTGTACCGGGGGATTCCTACGAGCAGTACTTC.

This clone has a handful of counts. V usage is TRBV7-2 and J usage is TRBJ2-1; perhaps TRBD1 as D (6 bases). This CDR3 comprises 14 residues. The germline V and J ends were trimmed by 5 bases and 9 bases, with 17 bases remaining between them. Germline V lookup: CDR1 SGHTA, CDR2 FQGNSA. CDR3 nucleotide sequence: TGTGCCAGCAGCGGGAAAGGGGGTTTGGGTGAGCAGTTCTTC. This encodes CASSGKGGLGEQFF. Filled out from reference TRBV7-2 and TRBJ2-1, the complete variable domain reads GAGVSQSPSNKVTEKGKDVELRCDPISGHTALYWYRQSLGQGLEFLIYFQGNSAPDKSGLPSDRFSAERTGGSVSTLTIQRTQQEDSAVYLCASSGKGGLGEQFFGPGTRLTVL.

The chain recombines TRBV4-3 with TRBJ2-6, with D hard to call. The ends were cut back, 0 bases at V and 3 bases at J, with 12 bases in the middle. Germline loops: CDR1 LGHNA, CDR2 YSLEER. There are 17 residues in the CDR3. The CDR3 loop is CASSQEPVQYGANVLTF. The CDR3 DNA is TGCGCCAGCAGCCAAGAACCAGTACAGTATGGGGCCAACGTCCTGACTTTC.

The chain uses TRBV4-3 and TRBJ2-7, with D hard to call. V dropped 0 bases and J dropped 6 bases, with 15 bases sitting between them. CDR1 is LGHNA and CDR2 is YSLEER in the germline V gene. The CDR3 consists of 15 residues. The CDR3 coding sequence is TGCGCCAGCAGCCAAGATCGACATGGATCCCTCGAGCAGTACTTC. Its translation: CASSQDRHGSLEQYF.

The chain is built from TRBV10-3 and TRBJ1-1; D is perhaps TRBD1 (6 bases). The CDR3 has 14 residues. Trimming shortened V by 2 bases and J by 4 bases, and 11 bases separated the two germline ends. CDR1 and CDR2 (germline): ENHRY, SYGVKD. Here the CDR3 DNA reads TGTGCCATCAGTGAGGGACAGTCTATCACTGAAGCTTTCTTT. Translation: CAISEGQSITEAFF.

V usage is TRBV2 and J usage is TRBJ2-7; 7 bases agree with TRBD2. The CDR3 has 15 residues. The germline V gene encodes CDR1 SNHLY and CDR2 FYNNEI. Losses at the gene ends were 6 bases for V and 0 bases for J; bases not matched to a gene: 8. CDR3 nucleotide sequence: TGTGCCAGCAGCGCGACTAGCCGGAGCTCCTACGAGCAGTACTTC. Its protein product is CASSATSRSSYEQYF.

The chain has TRBV11-2 and TRBJ1-3, with unresolved D. The germline V and J ends were trimmed by 4 bases and 4 bases, with 8 bases remaining between them. Germline CDR1 and CDR2: SGHAT and FQNNGV. This CDR3 is built from 13 residues. CDR3 coding DNA: TGTGCCAGCAGCTACGTAGCGGGAAACACCATATATTTT. Protein sequence: CASSYVAGNTIYF.

V gene TRBV6-5 combines with J gene TRBJ1-3; D is uncertain. The CDR3 contains 14 residues. Germline lookup yields CDR1 MNHEY and CDR2 SVGAGI. Trimming shortened V by 10 bases and J by 0 bases, and 13 bases separated the two germline ends. CDR3 in amino acids: CATANSYSGNTIYF. DNA of the CDR3: TGTGCCACCGCGAACAGTTACTCTGGAAACACCATATATTTT.

This sequence joins TRBV14 and TRBJ1-2; D is unclear. Germline CDR1 is SGHDN and CDR2 is FVKESK. With 4 bases removed from V and 2 bases from J, the gap between germline ends came to 11 bases. This CDR3 region has 14 residues. CDR3 in amino acids: CASSPRTGNYGYTF. CDR3 DNA sequence: TGTGCCAGCAGCCCCCGGACGGGGAACTATGGCTACACCTTC.

V gene TRBV4-2 combines with J gene TRBJ2-7; tentative D call: TRBD1 (5 bases). The CDR3 is 17 residues long. The V end was cut by 0 bases, the J end by 3 bases, with 18 bases between. The V gene's germline CDR1 is LGHNA and CDR2 YNFKEQ. The CDR3: CASSQEPQGNTLYEQYF. CDR3 bases: TGTGCCAGCAGCCAAGAACCCCAGGGTAATACCCTCTACGAGCAGTACTTC.

The chain carries TRBV6-5 and TRBJ2-1, with D hard to call. Germline V gives CDR1 MNHEY, CDR2 SVGAGI. V lost 5 bases to trimming and J lost 9 bases, with 17 bases between them. The CDR3 is 14 residues long. Written as DNA, the CDR3 is TGTGCCAGCAGTACTAACCGTCCCCCGGCTGAGCAGTTCTTC. Its protein product is CASSTNRPPAEQFF.